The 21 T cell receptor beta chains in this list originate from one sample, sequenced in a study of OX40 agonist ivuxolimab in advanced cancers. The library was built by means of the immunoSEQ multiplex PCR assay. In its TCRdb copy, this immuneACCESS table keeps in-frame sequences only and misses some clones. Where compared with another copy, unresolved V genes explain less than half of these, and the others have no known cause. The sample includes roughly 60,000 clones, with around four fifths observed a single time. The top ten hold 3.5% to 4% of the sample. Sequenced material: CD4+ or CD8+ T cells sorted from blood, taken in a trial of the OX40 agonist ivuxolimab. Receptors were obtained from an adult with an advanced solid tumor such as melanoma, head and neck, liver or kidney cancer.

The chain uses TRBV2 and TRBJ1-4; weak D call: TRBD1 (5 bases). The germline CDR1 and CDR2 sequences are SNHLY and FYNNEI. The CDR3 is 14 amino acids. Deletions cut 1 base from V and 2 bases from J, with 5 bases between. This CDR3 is CASSEGGTNEKLFF. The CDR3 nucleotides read TGTGCCAGCAGTGAAGGGGGCACTAATGAAAAACTGTTTTTT. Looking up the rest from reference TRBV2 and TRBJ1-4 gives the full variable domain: EPEVTQTPSHQVTQMGQEVILRCVPISNHLYFYWYRQILGQKVEFLVSFYNNEISEKSEIFDDQFSVERPDGSNFTLKIRSTKLEDSAMYFCASSEGGTNEKLFFGSGTQLSVL.

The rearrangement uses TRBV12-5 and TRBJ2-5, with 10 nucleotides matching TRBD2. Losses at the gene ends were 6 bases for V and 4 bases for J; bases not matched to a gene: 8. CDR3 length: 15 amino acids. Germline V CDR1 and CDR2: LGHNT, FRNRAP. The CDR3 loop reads CASGPGLAVIETQYF. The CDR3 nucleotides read TGTGCTAGTGGCCCCGGACTAGCGGTCATAGAGACCCAGTACTTC.

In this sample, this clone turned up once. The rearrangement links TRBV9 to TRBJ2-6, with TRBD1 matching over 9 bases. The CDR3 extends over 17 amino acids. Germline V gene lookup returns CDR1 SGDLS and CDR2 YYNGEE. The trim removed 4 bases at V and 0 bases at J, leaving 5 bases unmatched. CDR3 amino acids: CASSKDRGLSGANVLTF. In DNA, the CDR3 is TGTGCCAGCAGCAAGGACAGGGGACTCTCTGGGGCCAACGTCCTGACTTTC.

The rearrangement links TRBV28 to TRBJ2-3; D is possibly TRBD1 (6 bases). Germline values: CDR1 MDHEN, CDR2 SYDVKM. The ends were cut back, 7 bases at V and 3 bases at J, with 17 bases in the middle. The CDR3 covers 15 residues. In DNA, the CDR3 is TGTGCCAGCACCGACGACTTGGGGGCGACAGATACGCAGTATTTT. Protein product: CASTDDLGATDTQYF.

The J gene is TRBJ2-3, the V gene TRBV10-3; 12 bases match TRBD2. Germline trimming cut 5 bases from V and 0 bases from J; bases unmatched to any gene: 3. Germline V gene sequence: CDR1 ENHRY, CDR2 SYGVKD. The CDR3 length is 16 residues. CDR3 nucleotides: TGTGCCATCAGTCGGACTAGCGGGATTAGCACAGATACGCAGTATTTT. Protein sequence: CAISRTSGISTDTQYF.

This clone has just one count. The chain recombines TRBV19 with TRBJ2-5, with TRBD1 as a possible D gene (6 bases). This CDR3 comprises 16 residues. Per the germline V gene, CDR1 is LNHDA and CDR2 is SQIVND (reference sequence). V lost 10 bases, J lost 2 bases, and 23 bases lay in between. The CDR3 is CATIPLDRQGQETQYF. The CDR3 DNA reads TGTGCCACTATTCCCTTAGACAGGCAGGGGCAAGAGACCCAGTACTTC.

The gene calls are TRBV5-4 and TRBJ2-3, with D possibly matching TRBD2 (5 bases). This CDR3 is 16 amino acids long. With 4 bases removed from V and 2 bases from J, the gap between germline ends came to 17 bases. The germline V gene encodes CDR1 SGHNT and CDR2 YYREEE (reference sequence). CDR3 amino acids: CASSRTLGGPTDTQYF. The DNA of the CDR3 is TGTGCCAGCAGCCGCACCTTGGGCGGGCCCACAGATACGCAGTATTTT.

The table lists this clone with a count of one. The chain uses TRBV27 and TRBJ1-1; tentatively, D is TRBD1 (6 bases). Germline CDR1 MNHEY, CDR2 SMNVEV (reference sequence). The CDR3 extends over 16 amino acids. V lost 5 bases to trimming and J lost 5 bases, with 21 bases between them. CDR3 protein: CASSPRDTPVWTEAFF. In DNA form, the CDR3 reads TGTGCCAGCAGTCCGCGGGACACTCCAGTTTGGACTGAAGCTTTCTTT.

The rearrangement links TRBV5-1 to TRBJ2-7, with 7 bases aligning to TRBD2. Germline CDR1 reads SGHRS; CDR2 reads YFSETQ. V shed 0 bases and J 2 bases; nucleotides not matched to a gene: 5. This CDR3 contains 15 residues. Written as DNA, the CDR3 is TGCGCCAGCAGCTTGGTGTGGGAGGGCCCCTACGAGCAGTACTTC. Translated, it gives CASSLVWEGPYEQYF.

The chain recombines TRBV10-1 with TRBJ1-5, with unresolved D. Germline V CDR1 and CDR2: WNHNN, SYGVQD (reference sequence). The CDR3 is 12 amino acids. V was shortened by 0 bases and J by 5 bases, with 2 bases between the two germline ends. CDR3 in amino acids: CASSESHQPQHF. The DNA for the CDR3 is TGCGCCAGCAGTGAGTCCCATCAGCCCCAGCATTTT.

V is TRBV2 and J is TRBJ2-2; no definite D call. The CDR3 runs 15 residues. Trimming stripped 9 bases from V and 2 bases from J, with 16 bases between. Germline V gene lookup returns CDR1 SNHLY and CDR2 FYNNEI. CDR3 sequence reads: CASGLDPRNTGELFF. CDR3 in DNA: TGTGCCAGTGGGCTGGACCCGCGAAACACCGGGGAGCTGTTTTTT.

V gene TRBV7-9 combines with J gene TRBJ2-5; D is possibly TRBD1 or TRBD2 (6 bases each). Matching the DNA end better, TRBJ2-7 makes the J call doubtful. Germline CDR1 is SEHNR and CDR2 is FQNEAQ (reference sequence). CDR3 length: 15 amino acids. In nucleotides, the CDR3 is TGTGCCAGCAGCCCCCGCCGGGGGCCCTCCTACGAGCAGTACTTC. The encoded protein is CASSPRRGPSYEQYF.

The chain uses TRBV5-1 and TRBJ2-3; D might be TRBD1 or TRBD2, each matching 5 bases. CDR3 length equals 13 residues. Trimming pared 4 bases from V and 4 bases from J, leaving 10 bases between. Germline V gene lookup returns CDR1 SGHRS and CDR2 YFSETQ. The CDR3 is CASSMGVPDTQYF. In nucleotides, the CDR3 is TGCGCCAGCAGCATGGGGGTGCCAGATACGCAGTATTTT. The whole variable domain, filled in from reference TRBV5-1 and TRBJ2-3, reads KAGVTQTPRYLIKTRGQQVTLSCSPISGHRSVSWYQQTPGQGLQFLFEYFSETQRNKGNFPGRFSGRQFSNSRSEMNVSTLELGDSALYLCASSMGVPDTQYFGPGTRLTVL.

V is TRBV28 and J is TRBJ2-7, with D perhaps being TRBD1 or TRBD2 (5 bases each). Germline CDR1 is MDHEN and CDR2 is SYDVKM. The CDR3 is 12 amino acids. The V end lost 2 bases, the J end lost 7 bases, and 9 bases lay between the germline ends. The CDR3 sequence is CASSLEGPEQYF. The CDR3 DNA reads TGTGCCAGCAGTTTAGAGGGGCCGGAGCAGTACTTC.

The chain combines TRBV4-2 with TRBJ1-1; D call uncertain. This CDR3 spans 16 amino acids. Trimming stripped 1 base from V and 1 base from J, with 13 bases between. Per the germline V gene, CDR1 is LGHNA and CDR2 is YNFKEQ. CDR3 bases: TGTGCCAGCAGCCAAGGATTGGGGAAGGGGAACACTGAAGCTTTCTTT. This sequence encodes CASSQGLGKGNTEAFF.

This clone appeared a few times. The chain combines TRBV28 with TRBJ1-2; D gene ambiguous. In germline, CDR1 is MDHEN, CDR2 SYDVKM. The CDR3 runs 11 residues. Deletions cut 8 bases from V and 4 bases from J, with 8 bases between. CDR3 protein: CASSEGYGYTF. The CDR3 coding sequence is TGTGCCAGCTCCGAAGGCTATGGCTACACCTTC.

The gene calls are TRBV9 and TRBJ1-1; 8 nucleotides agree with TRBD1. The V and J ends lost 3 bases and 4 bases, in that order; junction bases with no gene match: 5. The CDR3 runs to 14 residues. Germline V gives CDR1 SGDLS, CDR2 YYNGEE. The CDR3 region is CASSAGQGGTEAFF. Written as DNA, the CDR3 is TGTGCCAGCAGCGCCGGACAGGGTGGCACTGAAGCTTTCTTT.

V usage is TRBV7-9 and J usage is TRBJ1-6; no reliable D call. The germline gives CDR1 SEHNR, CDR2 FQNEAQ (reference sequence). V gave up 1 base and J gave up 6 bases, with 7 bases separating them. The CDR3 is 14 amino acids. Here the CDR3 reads CASSLGGTNSPLHF. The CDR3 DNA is TGTGCCAGCAGCTTAGGGGGAACTAATTCACCCCTCCACTTT.

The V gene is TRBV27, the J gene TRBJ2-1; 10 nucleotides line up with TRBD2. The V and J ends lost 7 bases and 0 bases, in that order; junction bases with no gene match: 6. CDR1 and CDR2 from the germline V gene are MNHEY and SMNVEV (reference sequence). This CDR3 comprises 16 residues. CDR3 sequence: CASTAGTSASYNEQFF. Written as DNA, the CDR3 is TGTGCCAGCACCGCGGGGACTAGCGCCTCCTACAATGAGCAGTTCTTC.

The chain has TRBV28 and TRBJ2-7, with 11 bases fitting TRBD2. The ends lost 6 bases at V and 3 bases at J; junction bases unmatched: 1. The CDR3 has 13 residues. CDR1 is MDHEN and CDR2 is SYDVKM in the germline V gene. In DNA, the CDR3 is TGTGCCAGCAGGCTAGCGGGGGGCTACGAGCAGTACTTC. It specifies CASRLAGGYEQYF.

The CDR3 nucleotides are TGTGCCAGCAGTTACTCGATATCCATCAATTACGAGCAGTACTTC. Protein product: CASSYSISINYEQYF. The rearrangement links TRBV6-6 to TRBJ2-7; no reliable D call. The CDR3 length is 15 residues. The germline V and J ends were trimmed by 0 bases and 4 bases, with 13 bases remaining between them. Germline V CDR1 and CDR2: MNHNY, SVGAGI (reference sequence).